Listed here is a single T cell receptor beta chain. This clonotype showed up many times. The clone's antigen remains unknown. There are no base qualities to consult, and no much larger clone falls within one base. The libraries included unique molecular identifier barcodes, and the barcodes were used to quantify clonotypes. Qiagen AllPrep DNA/RNA Micro kits were used to isolate total RNA, and an Agilent TapeStation was used to check RNA quality. TCR beta libraries were constructed by 5' RACE, in which cDNA synthesis was followed by two PCR steps with TCR beta constant-region gene-specific primers. Sequencing of the TCR beta libraries was done on an Illumina MiSeq platform. Turning to the authors' computational methods: MIGEC, MiXCR and VDJtools were used for read processing. The frequency of each clonotype was calculated as the fraction of all unique molecular identifiers in the sample that belonged to that clonotype. Nonfunctional TRBV genes listed as pseudogenes or open reading frames in IMGT, such as TRBV1, TRBV12-1 and TRBV21, were excluded. Using fastp trimming at Q25 and MiXCR clonotype assembly, TCRdb reanalyzed the public sequencing data and kept in-frame beta chains. Merged by CDR3 protein, the rows form single entries marked with the most common genes and DNA. The V and J calls were determined by TCRdb, not by the authors. The sample has some 9,000 distinct CDR3 sequences on record, about 2% of them singletons. Approximately 70% of the sample is in the top ten clones.

This sample is part of a study of beta chain bispecific antibodies for T cell cancers (dated by TCRdb to about 2021). For the study in its entirety: After T cells from healthy donors were cocultured with bispecific antibodies and T cell leukemia lines, the researchers used TRBV sequencing of the cells that survived to measure how much each TRBV family was depleted. Surface TRBV12 (TRBV12-3) was expressed by Jurkat cells, and surface TRBV5-5 was expressed by HPB-ALL cells.

CDR3 length: 14 amino acids, cysteine to phenylalanine. Here the CDR3 DNA is all that survives: 42 bases in frame from base 1. Per the germline V gene (reference sequence), DFQATT is the CDR1 and SNEGSKA is the CDR2. Deletion took 3 bases off V and 4 bases off J, with a span of 12 bases between the germline ends. This specimen's treatment or condition label, interpreted: alpha-CD19 control bispecific (anti-CD19 x anti-CD3). T cells were expanded from blood mononuclear cells for approximately three days with either the anti-CD3 antibody OKT3 or CD3/CD28 Dynabeads. Anti-CD19 bispecific antibody cocultures served as comparators for TRBV sequencing; in separate killing assays, anti-CD19 had no effect on Jurkat or HPB-ALL cells. The culture conditions for expanded T cells were RPMI 1640 plus 10% fetal bovine serum, recombinant human IL-2 (approximately 100 IU/ml) and IL-7 (about 5.2 ng/ml). For cocultures, around 5 x 10^4 normal T cells were combined with around 5 x 10^4 target cells and bispecific antibody in 75 to 100 ul and incubated for around 16 hours at 37 degrees C. Every bispecific antibody was made of two single-chain variable fragments expressed in a single-chain diabody format with a His tag. Effector T cells were obtained from healthy human donors, and peripheral blood mononuclear cells were isolated from leukapheresis samples by Ficoll density gradient centrifugation.

The paper's findings and limits, for the study overall: Compared with anti-CD19, anti-TRBV12 exposure reduced the TRBV12-3 share of total TRBV signal by over 97%; TRBV12-4 fell approximately 36%, not significantly. Each sequenced sample mixed leukemia cell line cells with normal T cells, and most targeted TRBV signal came from the leukemia cells rather than normal T cells. Relative to anti-CD19, exposure to anti-TRBV5-5 lowered TRBV5-5 signal by almost 99% and lowered signal from the closely related TRBV5-6 by about 92%. Cross-reactivity of the anti-TRBV5-5 antibody with TRBV5-6 was attributed to high sequence similarity between the two genes.

The material sequenced was T cells from a healthy donor cultured with Jurkat leukemia cells, taken from a culture containing an anti-CD19 bispecific antibody. This clonotype was sampled from a human donor in good health. Some clones in this sample may be carry-over from other donors' samples. The sequence is built from TRBV20-1 and TRBJ2-2, with TRBD1 perhaps the D gene, on 6 matching bases. The CDR3 has the sequence CSASTGYTTGELFF. The bases are TGCAGTGCTAGTACAGGGTACACCACCGGGGAGCTGTTTTTT.